This T cell receptor (beta chain) was observed in a study of identical twins. As concerns this clonotype: The antigen is unknown.

In every case, the donor was a healthy Caucasian. Template switching, a step in the protocol, added a universal primer site, and cDNA carried unique molecular identifiers. TCRdb re-analysed the 5' RACE reads in MiXCR, keeping a single row per CDR3 protein. In the table there are 690,000 or so distinct CDR3 sequences, roughly 6.2% of which are singletons. Points from the study as a whole: Abundant beta clonotypes from cord blood had fewer insertions, unlike memory repertoires, which showed none. Within monozygotic twins, out-of-frame TCR alpha sharing was underestimated by the models.

The CDR3 loop spans 16 amino acids. V was pared by 3 bases and J by 4 bases, with 18 bases between. Sequencing was carried out using naive T cells sorted from blood. The genes are TRBV12-3 or TRBV12-4 and TRBJ2-5; D is perhaps TRBD2 (7 bases). This receptor was taken from a man between 18 and 29 years old in good health. The CDR3, as DNA: TGTGCCAGCAGTTTGGTCGTTGGGAGGGGGTTAGAGACCCAGTACTTC. Its protein product is CASSLVVGRGLETQYF.